This T cell receptor beta chain was profiled in a study of T cell responses to AZD1222 COVID-19 vaccine. Measured with immunoSEQ multiplex PCR; TCRdb has only the in-frame clones, and not every one. The sample carries 95,000 to 100,000 clones, 90% recorded once. Germline assignment: CDR1 SEHNR and CDR2 FQNEAQ (reference sequence). The junction had 12 bases not matched to a gene; V was cut back by 8 bases and J by 6 bases. The CDR3 extends over 15 amino acids. As for this clone: Antigen unknown.

General observations from the study: The repertoires were collected only after the peak T cell response. It should be noted that donors were predominantly white British and more often female, and clonal diversity was possibly underestimated.

The sequence was obtained from an adult in good health. The V call is TRBV7-9, the J call TRBJ2-1; 8 bases are shared with TRBD2. Material: peripheral blood, obtained on day 0 of AZD1222 vaccination. This CDR3 is CASLETGTRRNEQFF. As DNA, the CDR3 is TGTGCCAGCTTAGAAACCGGGACTAGGCGCAATGAGCAGTTCTTC.